Listed here are 19 T cell receptor beta chains from one sample, sequenced in a study of CD8+CD57+ T cells in acquired aplastic anemia. In patients chosen for sequencing, flow cytometry had shown CD8+CD57+ cell expansion. TCR beta VDJ and CDR3 profiling used genomic DNA as template. TCRdb re-analysed the reads in MiXCR, keeping a single row per CDR3 protein. The table includes about 150,000 distinct CDR3 sequences, around 47% detected once. The sequenced material came from sorted CD4+, CD8+, or CD8+CD57+ T cells (not recorded which) from PBMCs. These receptors were collected from a human donor with aplastic anemia.

This clonotype was seen repeatedly, ten times or more. The chain joins TRBV29-1 to TRBJ1-5, with D perhaps matching TRBD1 (5 bases). Germline assignment: CDR1 SQVTM and CDR2 ANQGSEA. The CDR3 is 15 residues long. The V and J ends lost 7 bases and 0 bases respectively, with 16 bases between them. The CDR3 is CSARDGGYSNQPQHF. The CDR3 nucleotides are TGCAGCGCCCGGGACGGAGGATATAGCAATCAGCCCCAGCATTTT.

By sample share, this clonotype is medium-sized. The V call is TRBV15, the J call TRBJ2-7; 9 bases line up with TRBD1. CDR1 is LNHNV and CDR2 is YYDKDF in the germline V gene (reference sequence). The CDR3 has 15 residues. J was trimmed by 2 bases and V by 4 bases; bases with no gene match: 6. The CDR3 DNA follows: TGTGCCACCAGCATACAGGACAGGGGTCCCTACGAGCAGTACTTC. Translation gives CATSIQDRGPYEQYF.

This clonotype appeared a few times. The CDR3 coding sequence is TGTGCCTGGAGTGGGGGCGATGGGGGGCAGAACACTGAAGCTTTCTTT. It yields the protein CAWSGGDGGQNTEAFF. The chain uses TRBV30 and TRBJ1-1, with D perhaps TRBD1 (6 bases). CDR1 and CDR2 (germline): GTSNPN, SVGIG (reference sequence). Trimming pared 1 base from V and 1 base from J, leaving 16 bases between. The CDR3 is made up of 16 amino acids.

Worth noting for this clonotype: A much more abundant neighbour one base away suggests this may be a read error. The CDR3 ends on some other residue instead of the conserved phenylalanine or tryptophan, so this is likely a read error. V gene TRBV25-1 combines with J gene TRBJ2-7; D unresolved. Germline V gene lookup returns CDR1 MGHDK and CDR2 SYGVNS. This CDR3 contains 15 residues. V lost 4 bases to trimming and J lost 2 bases, with 15 bases between them. This CDR3 reads CASSGPRPGTYEQYL. CDR3 bases: TGTGCCAGCAGTGGTCCCCGACCCGGAACCTACGAGCAGTACCTC.

This clonotype was detected ten times or more. The DNA is omitted, as the CDR3 cannot be located on it reliably, and the CDR3 follows TCRdb's listing. This sequence joins TRBV19 and TRBJ1-5; TRBD1 is the table's D call and was not checked against the DNA. Both ends counted, the CDR3 spans 14 residues. The germline V gene encodes CDR1 LNHDA and CDR2 SQIVND (reference sequence). The CDR3 sequence is CASTSDRINQPQHF.

This clonotype was detected many times. The V gene is TRBV4-2, the J gene TRBJ1-3; D perhaps matches TRBD1 (5 bases). The V gene's germline CDR1 is LGHNA and CDR2 YNFKEQ. CDR3 length: 15 residues. Trimming pared 0 bases from V and 2 bases from J, leaving 8 bases between. CDR3 protein: CASSQDGAPGNTIYF. The DNA of the CDR3 is TGTGCCAGCAGCCAAGATGGGGCTCCTGGAAACACCATATATTTT.

This clonotype was seen a few times. The V gene is TRBV5-1, the J gene TRBJ2-2, with 8 bases that match TRBD1. V shed 1 base, J shed 2 bases, and the junction held 10 bases outside the gene matches. The CDR3 runs 18 residues. Germline V gene sequence: CDR1 SGHRS, CDR2 YFSETQ. In DNA form, the CDR3 reads TGCGCCAGCAGCTTGATCCCCAGGGGGCCGGCCAACACCGGGGAGCTGTTTTTT. Its protein is CASSLIPRGPANTGELFF.

The chain carries TRBV11-2 and TRBJ2-7; no reliable D call. CDR1 and CDR2 from the germline V gene are SGHAT and FQNNGV. The CDR3 has 14 amino acids. V lost 0 bases and J lost 2, with 8 bases in between. The CDR3 here is CASSLDGRPYEQYF. The DNA of the CDR3 is TGTGCCAGCAGCTTAGATGGCAGACCCTACGAGCAGTACTTC.

This clonotype was observed a few times. The chain links TRBV15 to TRBJ2-5; D assignment may be TRBD1 or TRBD2 (5 bases each). Germline lookup yields CDR1 LNHNV and CDR2 YYDKDF (reference sequence). This CDR3 is 15 amino acids long. V was trimmed by 5 bases and J by 1 base, leaving 14 bases between them. CDR3 bases: TGTGCCACCAGCCGAAAAGCCGGGACCCAAGAGACCCAGTACTTC. The encoded protein is CATSRKAGTQETQYF.

V is TRBV29-1 and J is TRBJ1-2; possibly TRBD1 for D (5 bases). This CDR3 comprises 15 residues. Trimming pared 7 bases from V and 5 bases from J, leaving 23 bases between. Germline V lookup: CDR1 SQVTM, CDR2 ANQGSEA. The CDR3 spells CSGQTTSGREYGYTF. The CDR3 bases are TGCAGCGGACAAACCACTTCGGGCAGGGAATATGGCTACACCTTC.

The chain recombines TRBV25-1 with TRBJ2-7; D perhaps matches TRBD2 (5 bases). Germline assignment: CDR1 MGHDK and CDR2 SYGVNS. The CDR3 is 13 residues long. Trimming removed 2 bases at V and 6 bases at J, with 11 bases between. The CDR3: CASSEEGGSEQYF. The DNA of the CDR3 is TGTGCCAGCAGTGAAGAAGGCGGGTCCGAGCAGTACTTC.

This clonotype is a singleton in its sample. V gene TRBV20-1 combines with J gene TRBJ2-5, with D possibly TRBD2 on 5 matching bases. CDR3 length: 12 amino acids. Germline V lookup: CDR1 DFQATT, CDR2 SNEGSKA (reference sequence). Trimming cost V 6 bases and J 1 base, with 9 bases left between them. The CDR3 here is CSAEDSQETQYF. CDR3 coding DNA: TGCAGTGCCGAGGACTCCCAAGAGACCCAGTACTTC.

This clonotype was observed many times. The V and J genes are TRBV4-2 and TRBJ1-6; D gene unclear. V was trimmed by 5 bases and J by 0 bases, leaving 14 bases between them. CDR3 length equals 17 residues. Germline V gene sequence: CDR1 LGHNA, CDR2 YNFKEQ. The CDR3 coding sequence is TGTGCCAGCAGCATCGACCTACTCAGCTCCTATAATTCACCCCTCCACTTT. Translation gives CASSIDLLSSYNSPLHF.

The rearrangement uses TRBV5-4 and TRBJ2-7; no reliable D call. The CDR3 contains 12 residues. Trimming removed 4 bases from V and 5 bases from J, with 10 bases in between. Germline lookup yields CDR1 SGHNT and CDR2 YYREEE (reference sequence). CDR3 sequence: CASSHPGHEQYF. The CDR3 bases are TGTGCCAGCAGCCACCCCGGGCACGAGCAGTACTTC.

This chain links TRBV19 with TRBJ1-5; D is uncertain. The J call is in doubt because the DNA end fits TRBJ2-3 better. CDR3 length equals 14 residues. Germline V gives CDR1 LNHDA, CDR2 SQIVND (reference sequence). The CDR3 sequence is CASSPLHSSQPQYF. DNA for the CDR3: TGTGCCAGTAGCCCCCTTCATAGCAGTCAGCCCCAGTATTTT.

The sample holds many counts of this clonotype. The genes are TRBV5-5 and TRBJ1-1; a weak D match, TRBD1 (6 bases). Germline CDR1 SGHKS, CDR2 YYEKEE (reference sequence). This CDR3 comprises 14 residues. Trimming took off 4 bases at V and 4 bases at J, with 14 bases between the two ends. Here the CDR3 reads CASSRWQGSTEAFF. The DNA of the CDR3 is TGTGCCAGCAGCCGGTGGCAGGGGAGCACTGAAGCTTTCTTT.

This clonotype occurred many times. The rearrangement uses TRBV6-2 or TRBV6-3 and TRBJ1-1; D is unclear. The V end lost 3 bases, the J end lost 10 bases, and 9 bases lay between the germline ends. The CDR3 covers 11 residues. Germline-derived CDR1 and CDR2 are MNHEY and SVGEGT. The CDR3: CASSYGLGAFF. The CDR3 DNA is TGTGCCAGCAGTTATGGCTTAGGAGCTTTCTTT.

The chain uses TRBV30 and TRBJ1-6; D perhaps matches TRBD1 (6 bases). This CDR3 has 14 amino acids. V dropped 6 bases and J dropped 9 bases, with 18 bases sitting between them. Germline loops: CDR1 GTSNPN, CDR2 SVGIG (reference sequence). The CDR3 nucleotides are TGTGCCTGCAAGGACTCAGGGGTTGGTTCACCCCTCCACTTT. Translation: CACKDSGVGSPLHF.

Turning to this clonotype: This may stem from a read error, because a much larger clone lies one nucleotide away. The CDR3 ends on some other residue instead of the conserved phenylalanine or tryptophan, so this is likely a read error. The genes are TRBV4-2 and TRBJ2-1, with D perhaps TRBD2 (6 bases). The CDR3 covers 15 residues. V lost 5 bases to trimming and J lost 0 bases, with 11 bases between them. From germline, CDR1 is LGHNA and CDR2 YNFKEQ. The CDR3 DNA follows: TGTGCCAGCAGCAATAGCGGTAGCTCCTACAATGAGCAGTTCTGC. Amino acids: CASSNSGSSYNEQFC.